This T cell receptor (beta chain) was captured by sequencing in a study of cytomegalovirus exposure and HLA in healthy donors. In nominal health when sampled, donors likely had unrecorded immune exposures nonetheless. PCR amplification relied on 60 Vbeta primers (plus 13 Jbeta primers). The data were produced by immunoSEQ multiplex PCR, yet TCRdb's version contains in-frame clones alone and is incomplete. The data show 100,000 to 120,000 clones, around 75% seen once. The CDR3 covers 13 residues. V lost 5 bases and J 1 base, leaving 8 bases between the germline ends. Per the germline V gene, CDR1 is LNHDA and CDR2 is SQIVND (reference sequence).

The sequence was collected from a man younger than 40 in good health and CMV-seronegative. The specimen sequenced was PBMCs. J is TRBJ1-1 and V is TRBV19; weak D call: TRBD1 (5 bases). CDR3 residues: CASSFGQNTEAFF. CDR3 nucleotides: TGTGCCAGTAGTTTCGGACAGAACACTGAAGCTTTCTTT. Complete variable domain (other parts from reference TRBV19 and TRBJ1-1): DGGITQSPKYLFRKEGQNVTLSCEQNLNHDAMYWYRQDPGQGLRLIYYSQIVNDFQKGDIAEGYSVSREKKESFPLTVTSAQKNPTAFYLCASSFGQNTEAFFGQGTRLTVV.